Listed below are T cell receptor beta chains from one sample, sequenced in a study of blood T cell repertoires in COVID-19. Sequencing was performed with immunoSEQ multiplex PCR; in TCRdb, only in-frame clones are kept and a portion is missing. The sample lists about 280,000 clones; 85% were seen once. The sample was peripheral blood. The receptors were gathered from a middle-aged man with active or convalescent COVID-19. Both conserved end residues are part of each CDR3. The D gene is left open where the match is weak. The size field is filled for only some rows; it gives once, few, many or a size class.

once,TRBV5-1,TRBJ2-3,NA,CASSPARSSSGDTQYF,TGCGCCAGCAGCCCCGCCCGGTCATCCTCGGGGGATACGCAGTATTTT
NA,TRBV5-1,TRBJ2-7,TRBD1,CASSLGQGFSYEQYF,TGCGCCAGCAGCTTGGGACAGGGGTTCTCCTACGAGCAGTACTTC
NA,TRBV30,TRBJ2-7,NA,CAWRGAYEQYF,TGTGCCTGGAGAGGAGCCTACGAGCAGTACTTC
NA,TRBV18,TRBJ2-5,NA,CASSPPAGRQETQYF,TGTGCCAGCTCACCCCCTGCGGGCAGGCAAGAGACCCAGTACTTC
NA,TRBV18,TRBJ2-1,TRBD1,CASSQTGSGEQFF,TGTGCCAGCTCACAGACAGGGTCGGGTGAGCAGTTCTTC
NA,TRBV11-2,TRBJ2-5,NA,CASSSPGNRRSEETQYF,TGTGCCAGCAGCTCCCCGGGGAACCGGAGGTCGGAAGAGACCCAGTACTTC
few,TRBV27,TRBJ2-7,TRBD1,CASSSLPGQGAAEQYF,TGTGCCAGCAGTTCCCTCCCGGGACAGGGGGCGGCCGAGCAGTACTTC
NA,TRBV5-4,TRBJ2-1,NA,CASSAPSGSSYNEQFF,TGTGCCAGCAGCGCCCCCTCCGGGAGCTCCTACAATGAGCAGTTCTTC
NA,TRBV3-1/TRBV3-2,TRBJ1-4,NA,CASSLYREEKLFF,TGTGCCAGCAGCCTTTACAGGGAGGAAAAACTGTTTTTT
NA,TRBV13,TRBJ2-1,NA,CASSFQASSYNEQFF,TGTGCCAGCAGCTTTCAGGCAAGCTCCTACAATGAGCAGTTCTTC
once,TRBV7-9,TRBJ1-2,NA,CASSSQGFNYGYTF,TGTGCCAGCAGCTCTCAGGGTTTTAACTATGGCTACACCTTC
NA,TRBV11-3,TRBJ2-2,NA,CASSLDSGTGELFF,TGTGCCAGCAGCTTAGATTCCGGCACCGGGGAGCTGTTTTTT
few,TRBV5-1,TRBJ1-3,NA,CASSSGRQERGNTIYF,TGCGCCAGCAGCTCCGGGCGACAGGAAAGGGGAAACACCATATATTTT
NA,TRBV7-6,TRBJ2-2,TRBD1,CASSAGTAYTGELFF,TGTGCCAGCAGCGCAGGGACAGCGTATACCGGGGAGCTGTTTTTT
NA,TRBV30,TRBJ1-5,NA,CAWSPGQSNQPQHF,TGTGCCTGGAGCCCGGGACAAAGCAATCAGCCCCAGCATTTT
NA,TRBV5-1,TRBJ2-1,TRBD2,CASSVAGVSYNEQFF,TGCGCCAGCAGCGTAGCGGGAGTGTCCTACAATGAGCAGTTCTTC
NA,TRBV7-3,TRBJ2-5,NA,CASSSLGGYQETQYF,TGTGCCAGCAGCTCACTGGGGGGATATCAAGAGACCCAGTACTTC
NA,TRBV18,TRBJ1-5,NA,CASSPSVSLQPQHF,TGTGCCAGCTCACCATCCGTTTCTCTTCAGCCCCAGCATTTT
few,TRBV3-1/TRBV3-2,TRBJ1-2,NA,CASSQGQGYGYTF,TGTGCCAGCAGCCAAGGGCAGGGCTATGGCTACACCTTC
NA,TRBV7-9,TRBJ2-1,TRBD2,CASSSLTGLAGVVINEQFF,TGTGCCAGCAGCTCCTTGACGGGACTAGCGGGAGTCGTTATCAATGAGCAGTTCTTC
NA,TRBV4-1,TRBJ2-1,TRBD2,CASSESGEGAYNEQFF,TGCGCCAGCAGCGAAAGCGGGGAGGGCGCCTACAATGAGCAGTTCTTC
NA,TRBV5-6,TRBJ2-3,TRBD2,CASSLESGRAGVDTQYF,TGTGCCAGCAGCTTGGAAAGCGGGAGGGCCGGGGTAGATACGCAGTATTTT
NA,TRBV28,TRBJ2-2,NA,CASSQPSTGELFF,TGTGCCAGCAGCCAACCCAGCACCGGGGAGCTGTTTTTT
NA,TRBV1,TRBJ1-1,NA,CTSSPWTERHTEAFF,TGCACCAGCAGCCCGTGGACAGAGAGGCACACTGAAGCTTTCTTT
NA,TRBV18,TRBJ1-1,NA,CASAVGAGDAEAFF,TGTGCCAGCGCGGTCGGGGCGGGAGACGCTGAAGCTTTCTTT
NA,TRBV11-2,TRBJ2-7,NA,CASSLRSSYEQYF,TGTGCCAGCAGCTTAAGGAGCTCCTACGAGCAGTACTTC
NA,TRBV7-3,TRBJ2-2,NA,CASSPPNTGTGELFF,TGTGCCAGCAGCCCCCCCAATACTGGCACCGGGGAGCTGTTTTTT
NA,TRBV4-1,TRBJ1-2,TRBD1,CASSLTTGVNYGYTF,TGCGCCAGCAGCCTCACGACAGGGGTTAACTATGGCTACACCTTC
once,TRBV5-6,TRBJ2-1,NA,CASSLTGGAYNEQFF,TGTGCCAGCAGCCTAACAGGGGGGGCCTACAATGAGCAGTTCTTC
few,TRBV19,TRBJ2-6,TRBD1,CASSRQGAGGANVLTF,TGTGCCAGTAGTCGACAGGGGGCGGGTGGGGCCAACGTCCTGACTTTC
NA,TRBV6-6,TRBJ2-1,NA,CASGKNRAVDNEQFF,TGTGCCAGCGGAAAAAACAGGGCAGTGGACAATGAGCAGTTCTTC
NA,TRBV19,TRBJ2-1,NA,CASSIGMGEQFF,TGTGCCAGTAGTATAGGGATGGGCGAGCAGTTCTTC
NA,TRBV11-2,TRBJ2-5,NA,CASSLASPGQRETQYF,TGTGCCAGCAGCTTAGCGTCCCCGGGACAAAGAGAGACCCAGTACTTC
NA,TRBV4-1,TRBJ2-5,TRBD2,CASSPLGLAGGQETQYF,TGCGCCAGCAGCCCCCTCGGACTAGCGGGAGGGCAAGAGACCCAGTACTTC
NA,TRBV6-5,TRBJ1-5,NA,CASGPREDQPQHF,TGTGCCAGCGGGCCACGGGAAGATCAGCCCCAGCATTTT
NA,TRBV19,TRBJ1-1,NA,CASSMAAGAIEAFF,TGTGCCAGTAGTATGGCGGCTGGGGCGATCGAAGCTTTCTTT
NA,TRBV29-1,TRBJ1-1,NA,CSVGGTPNMNTEAFF,TGCAGTGTAGGTGGGACACCGAACATGAACACTGAAGCTTTCTTT
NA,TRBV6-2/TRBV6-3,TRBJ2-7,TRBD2,CASSYLPSGTHEQYF,TGTGCCAGCAGTTACTTACCTAGCGGGACCCACGAGCAGTACTTC
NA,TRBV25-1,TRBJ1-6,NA,CASSESGRGDGSPLHF,TGTGCCAGCAGTGAATCGGGCAGGGGTGACGGCTCACCCCTCCACTTT
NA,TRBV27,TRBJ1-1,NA,CASSLVAGANTEAFF,TGTGCCAGCAGTTTAGTAGCGGGGGCGAACACTGAAGCTTTCTTT
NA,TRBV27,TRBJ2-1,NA,CASSLRGTYNEQFF,TGTGCCAGCAGTTTGCGCGGAACATACAATGAGCAGTTCTTC
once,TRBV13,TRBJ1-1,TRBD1,CASSLKGQGRNTEAFF,TGTGCCAGCAGCTTAAAGGGACAGGGGAGGAACACTGAAGCTTTCTTT